This T cell receptor beta chain derives from a study of T cell repertoires in cytomegalovirus infection. Study background: Public TCR beta signatures were indicative of both CMV infection and a matching HLA type.

The study's findings and limits: Public TCR beta family frequency separated CMV-and-HLA carriers, including in an independent cohort. Ex vivo responses were dominated by HLA-C-restricted CMV-specific TCR beta clonotypes.

Germline-derived CDR1 and CDR2 are MNHNY and SVGAGI (reference sequence). The V segment lost 2 bases and the J segment 4 bases; nucleotides outside the gene matches: 5. The CDR3 has 15 residues. This clonotype was seen repeatedly, ten times or more. Its matching antigen is unknown. One entry per CDR3 protein, called by TCRdb with MiXCR from the reads. The sample consists of about 46,000 distinct CDR3 sequences, around 20% of them appearing once. The chain joins TRBV6-6 to TRBJ2-1; 7 nucleotides match TRBD2. Material for sequencing was PBMCs, sequenced either directly or after in vitro stimulation (not recorded which). This TCR came from a human donor in good health (CMV status not recorded). Some clones in this sample may be carry-over from other donors' samples. In DNA form, the CDR3 reads TGTGCCAGCAGTTACAGGGCGGGAGCATACAATGAGCAGTTCTTC. Its protein is CASSYRAGAYNEQFF.